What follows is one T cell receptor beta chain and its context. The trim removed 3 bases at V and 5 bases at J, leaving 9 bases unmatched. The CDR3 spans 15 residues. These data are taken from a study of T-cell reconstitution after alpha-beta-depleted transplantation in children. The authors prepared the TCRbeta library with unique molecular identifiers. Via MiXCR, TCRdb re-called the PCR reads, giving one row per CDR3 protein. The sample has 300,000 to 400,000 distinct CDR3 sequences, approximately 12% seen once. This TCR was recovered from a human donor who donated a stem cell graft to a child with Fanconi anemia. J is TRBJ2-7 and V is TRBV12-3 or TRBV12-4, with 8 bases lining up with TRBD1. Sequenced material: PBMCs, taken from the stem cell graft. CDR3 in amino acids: CASSLSTGGSHEQYF. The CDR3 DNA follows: TGTGCCAGCAGTTTGAGTACAGGGGGAAGCCACGAGCAGTACTTC.